The entry below gives a single TCR beta chain sequence along with its context. Its antigen is unidentified. These data originate in a study of cytomegalovirus exposure and HLA in healthy donors. Study outcomes and limitations: Some TCR beta chains (164 of them) were listed as cytomegalovirus-associated.

Here immunoSEQ multiplex PCR was the method, and the copy in TCRdb shows in-frame clones only, minus some. Of 90,000 or so clones in the sample, around 84% were seen once. The CDR3 length is 14 residues. Trimming removed 4 bases from V and 6 bases from J, with 14 bases in between. In germline, CDR1 is LNHNV, CDR2 YYDKDF (reference sequence). The chain joins TRBV15 to TRBJ2-3; possibly TRBD2 for D (5 bases). This TCR was sampled from a man aged 18 to 30 in good health and CMV-seropositive. The sequenced material came from PBMCs. The chain's CDR3 is CATSIPYPGDTQYF. CDR3 bases: TGTGCCACCAGCATTCCTTACCCGGGGGATACGCAGTATTTT.